This entry lists 11 T cell receptor beta chains sequenced from one sample in a study of T cell responses to AZD1222 COVID-19 vaccine. TCRdb's copy holds only in-frame clones and misses some; the assay was immunoSEQ multiplex PCR. The data hold tens of thousands of clones, with over 75% observed a single time. Sequenced material: peripheral blood, taken on day 0 of AZD1222 vaccination. These receptors all stem from an adult in good health.

The rearrangement links TRBV5-8 to TRBJ1-3; D gene ambiguous. This CDR3 has 15 residues. The V end lost 2 bases, the J end lost 0 bases, and 9 bases lay between the germline ends. The germline CDR1 and CDR2 sequences are SGHTS and YDEGEE. CDR3: CASSLLSGSGNTIYF. CDR3 bases: TGTGCCAGCAGCTTATTATCGGGCTCTGGAAACACCATATATTTT.

The gene calls are TRBV5-1 and TRBJ1-6, with 9 bases that match TRBD1. CDR1 and CDR2 (germline): SGHRS, YFSETQ. The CDR3 is made up of 14 amino acids. Trimming removed 7 bases from V and 8 bases from J; junction bases left unmatched: 7. Here the CDR3 DNA reads TGCGCCAGCGGCAGGACAGGGGATGATTCACCCCTCCACTTT. This translates into CASGRTGDDSPLHF.

This clone occurred once. V usage is TRBV9 and J usage is TRBJ1-3; D is uncertain. The length of the CDR3 is 14 residues. The germline V gene has CDR1 SGDLS and CDR2 YYNGEE. Trimming left V 0 bases short and J 4 bases short, with 8 bases between. The CDR3 reads CASSVGPQGNTIYF. The CDR3 DNA reads as TGTGCCAGCAGCGTAGGCCCGCAGGGAAACACCATATATTTT.

The chain has TRBV5-6 and TRBJ2-2; D remains ambiguous. The CDR3 covers 16 residues. Germline loops: CDR1 SGHDT, CDR2 YYEEEE. V lost 0 bases and J lost 4, with 13 bases in between. CDR3 sequence: CASSLAISLVTGELFF. The DNA of the CDR3 is TGTGCCAGCAGCTTGGCCATTTCGTTGGTCACCGGGGAGCTGTTTTTT.

The CDR3: CATSDRWGDYGYTF. The DNA for the CDR3 is TGTGCCACCAGTGATCGGTGGGGAGACTATGGCTACACCTTC. The chain joins TRBV24-1 to TRBJ1-2; D not resolved. The germline V gene has CDR1 KGHDR and CDR2 SFDVKD. CDR3 length: 14 residues. The V end lost 3 bases, the J end lost 3 bases, and 10 bases lay between the germline ends.

Only one count was recorded for this clone. The rearrangement joins TRBV7-9 to TRBJ2-3, with D tentatively TRBD1 (6 bases). Germline V gene data show CDR1 as SEHNR and CDR2 as FQNEAQ (reference sequence). The V end lost 5 bases, the J end lost 4 bases, and 13 bases lay between the germline ends. The CDR3 consists of 14 residues. In nucleotides, the CDR3 is TGTGCCAGCAGCCCCGGACAGTACGCAGATACGCAGTATTTT. It translates to CASSPGQYADTQYF. The entire variable domain, with the rest obtained from reference TRBV7-9 and TRBJ2-3, is as follows: DTGVSQNPRHKITKRGQNVTFRCDPISEHNRLYWYRQTLGQGPEFLTYFQNEAQLEKSRLLSDRFSAERPKGSFSTLEIQRTEQGDSAMYLCASSPGQYADTQYFGPGTRLTVL.

This chain connects TRBV18 to TRBJ1-1; D gene uncertain. The V end lost 4 bases, the J end lost 2 bases, and 11 bases lay between the germline ends. Germline CDR1 reads KGHSH; CDR2 reads LQKENI. The CDR3 loop spans 14 amino acids. CDR3 bases: TGTGCCAGCTCACTCCTGGCGGATAACACTGAAGCTTTCTTT. Protein: CASSLLADNTEAFF.

This chain connects TRBV5-1 to TRBJ2-1; tentative D call: TRBD2 (7 bases). The CDR3 totals 16 residues. The germline gives CDR1 SGHRS, CDR2 YFSETQ. Trimming pared 2 bases from V and 2 bases from J, leaving 14 bases between. The CDR3 reads CASSFMGGRTYNEQFF. The CDR3 coding sequence is TGCGCCAGCAGCTTCATGGGGGGGCGGACCTACAATGAGCAGTTCTTC. Drawing the rest from reference TRBV5-1 and TRBJ2-1, the complete variable domain is KAGVTQTPRYLIKTRGQQVTLSCSPISGHRSVSWYQQTPGQGLQFLFEYFSETQRNKGNFPGRFSGRQFSNSRSEMNVSTLELGDSALYLCASSFMGGRTYNEQFFGPGTRLTVL.

This chain links TRBV6-5 with TRBJ2-1; 10 bases fit TRBD2. The CDR3 length is 14 residues. The ends lost 6 bases at V and 6 bases at J; junction bases unmatched: 5. Germline V gene lookup returns CDR1 MNHEY and CDR2 SVGAGI. The CDR3 DNA sequence: TGTGCCAGCAGCCTTGGACTAGCGGTCAATGAGCAGTTCTTC. Translated, it gives CASSLGLAVNEQFF.

This chain links TRBV5-1 with TRBJ1-2; the D gene is possibly TRBD1 (6 bases). The V end lost 0 bases, the J end lost 3 bases, and 15 bases lay between the germline ends. The CDR3 loop spans 16 amino acids. Germline CDR1 SGHRS, CDR2 YFSETQ. As DNA, the CDR3 is TGCGCCAGCAGCTTGGAGGTGGGGGGCCTGGACTATGGCTACACCTTC. It codes for CASSLEVGGLDYGYTF.

The chain joins TRBV15 to TRBJ1-1; 7 nucleotides line up with TRBD1. V lost 0 bases to trimming and J lost 11 bases; unmatched junction nucleotides: 6. The CDR3 runs to 13 residues. Germline assignment: CDR1 LNHNV and CDR2 YYDKDF (reference sequence). CDR3 protein: CATSRDEQGLAFF. The CDR3 DNA follows: TGTGCCACCAGCAGAGATGAACAGGGGTTGGCTTTCTTT.